The sample holds many counts of the clone carrying this TCR beta chain. Its antigen is as yet unknown. The lymph nodes were axillary draining lymph nodes from breast cancer patients. This record comes from a study of breast tumors, draining lymph nodes, adjacent tissues. Germline V gene sequence: CDR1 SGHTA, CDR2 FQGNSA. CDR3 length equals 14 residues. V was shortened by 5 bases and J by 1 base, with 10 bases between the two germline ends. Findings and caveats of the study: Compared with basal-like, luminal-like tumors shared significantly more repertoire with nontumor tissue. Data only fit, rather than demonstrated, lymph node origin of most tumor T cells. Most tumor T cells seemingly derive from lymph node, then expand in tumor. Tumor repertoires ranked between lymph nodes and nontumor tissue in diversity, with V and J gene preferences.

Each CDR3 protein is one row after TCRdb ran MiXCR on the multiplex PCR reads. The sample shows about 130,000 distinct CDR3 sequences, around 20% of them seen only once. This sequence originates from a female donor with breast cancer. Some clones in this sample may be carry-over from other donors' samples. The chain has TRBV7-2 and TRBJ2-3, with D maybe TRBD1 (6 bases). Material: axillary lymph node tissue. DNA of the CDR3: TGTGCCAGCAGCACCTGGACAGGCACAGATACGCAGTATTTT. Its translation: CASSTWTGTDTQYF.